Given below is one T cell receptor (beta chain) in context. It was with unique molecular identifiers that the TCRbeta library was prepared. TCRdb re-called the PCR reads with MiXCR, one entry per CDR3 protein. The table records around 490,000 distinct CDR3 sequences, about 10% of them present only once. The data were obtained in a study of T-cell reconstitution after alpha-beta-depleted transplantation in children. V was shortened by 0 bases and J by 6 bases, with 13 bases between the two germline ends. This CDR3 contains 15 residues. The V gene's germline CDR1 is SGHRS and CDR2 YFSETQ. This chain connects TRBV5-1 to TRBJ2-4; a weak D match, TRBD2 (6 bases). This receptor was identified in a female patient younger than 10 who had a stem cell transplant for aplastic anemia, so the T cells may come from the graft donor. The sequenced sample was PBMCs, mostly from graft donor cells, obtained 180 days after TCRalphabeta/CD19-depleted stem cell transplant. CDR3 protein: CASSLGASDRNIQYF. As DNA, the CDR3 is TGCGCCAGCAGCTTGGGCGCTAGCGATAGAAACATTCAGTACTTC. The whole variable domain, remainder taken from reference TRBV5-1 and TRBJ2-4, is KAGVTQTPRYLIKTRGQQVTLSCSPISGHRSVSWYQQTPGQGLQFLFEYFSETQRNKGNFPGRFSGRQFSNSRSEMNVSTLELGDSALYLCASSLGASDRNIQYFGAGTRLSVL.